Listed below are T cell receptor beta chains from one sample, sequenced in a study of lung T cells in sarcoidosis with Löfgren's syndrome. TCRdb reprocessed the reads via MiXCR and lists one record per CDR3 protein. The table includes about 19,000 distinct CDR3 sequences, about 20% detected once. Sequences were obtained from CD4+ T cells from PBMCs. Every receptor here comes from a human donor with sarcoidosis (Löfgren's syndrome or another form), or a control subject (not recorded which). The CDR3 runs from the conserved cysteine through the conserved F or W. Fields, in order: clone size, V gene, D gene, J gene, CDR3 protein, CDR3 DNA. A D gene is named only where the DNA matches it firmly. Where a row states a size, it is once, few, many or the class of an expanded clone; other rows omit it.

clone size: many; V gene: TRBV18; D gene: .; J gene: TRBJ1-1; CDR3 protein: CASSYPFGRDTEAFF; CDR3 DNA: TGTGCCAGCTCATACCCCTTCGGGAGGGACACTGAAGCTTTCTTT
clone size: many; V gene: TRBV12-3/TRBV12-4; D gene: .; J gene: TRBJ1-4; CDR3 protein: CASSFPGSEKLFF; CDR3 DNA: TGTGCCAGCAGTTTCCCGGGCTCGGAAAAACTGTTTTTT
clone size: many; V gene: TRBV28; D gene: TRBD1; J gene: TRBJ2-7; CDR3 protein: CASSLSGTGSYEQYF; CDR3 DNA: TGTGCCAGCAGTTTAAGTGGGACAGGCTCCTACGAGCAGTACTTC
clone size: many; V gene: TRBV5-1; D gene: .; J gene: TRBJ2-3; CDR3 protein: CASSLRLSTDTQYF; CDR3 DNA: TGCGCCAGCAGCTTGAGGCTATCCACAGATACGCAGTATTTT
clone size: few; V gene: TRBV18; D gene: .; J gene: TRBJ2-5; CDR3 protein: CASVATYGIQYF; CDR3 DNA: TGTGCCAGCGTCGCAACTTACGGCATCCAGTACTTC
clone size: medium-sized; V gene: TRBV6-1; D gene: TRBD1; J gene: TRBJ2-7; CDR3 protein: CASRYPGQHHYEQYF; CDR3 DNA: TGTGCCAGCAGGTATCCGGGACAGCACCACTACGAGCAGTACTTC
clone size: .; V gene: TRBV12-3/TRBV12-4; D gene: TRBD2; J gene: TRBJ2-1; CDR3 protein: CASSLASGAAQQFF; CDR3 DNA: TGTGCCAGCAGTTTGGCTAGCGGGGCGGCTCAGCAGTTCTTC
clone size: many; V gene: TRBV7-6; D gene: TRBD2; J gene: TRBJ2-2; CDR3 protein: CASSLLAAGTGELFF; CDR3 DNA: TGTGCCAGCAGCCTACTAGCGGCGGGGACCGGGGAGCTGTTTTTT
clone size: medium-sized; V gene: TRBV27; D gene: .; J gene: TRBJ2-7; CDR3 protein: CASSFSDPWSAGSYEQYF; CDR3 DNA: TGTGCCAGCAGTTTTTCGGACCCCTGGTCGGCTGGGTCCTACGAGCAGTACTTC
clone size: many; V gene: TRBV27; D gene: .; J gene: TRBJ1-1; CDR3 protein: CASRAPGGLRNTEAFF; CDR3 DNA: TGTGCCAGCAGGGCCCCTGGGGGGTTAAGGAACACTGAAGCTTTCTTT
clone size: medium-sized; V gene: TRBV6-1; D gene: .; J gene: TRBJ2-1; CDR3 protein: CASSEFIVVSSYNEQFF; CDR3 DNA: TGTGCCAGCAGTGAATTCATCGTGGTAAGCTCCTACAATGAGCAGTTCTTC
clone size: many; V gene: TRBV28; D gene: .; J gene: TRBJ2-7; CDR3 protein: CASSYQGKYYEQYF; CDR3 DNA: TGTGCCAGCAGCTATCAAGGGAAGTACTACGAGCAGTACTTC
clone size: many; V gene: TRBV5-5; D gene: .; J gene: TRBJ1-5; CDR3 protein: CASSSDSNQPQHF; CDR3 DNA: TGTGCCAGCAGTTCCGACAGCAATCAGCCCCAGCATTTT
clone size: medium-sized; V gene: TRBV6-1; D gene: .; J gene: TRBJ2-5; CDR3 protein: CASRPTLREETQYF; CDR3 DNA: TGTGCCAGCAGACCCACTTTAAGAGAGGAGACCCAGTACTTC
clone size: many; V gene: TRBV7-2; D gene: .; J gene: TRBJ1-5; CDR3 protein: CASSLFSNQPQHF; CDR3 DNA: TGTGCCAGCAGCTTATTTAGCAATCAGCCCCAGCATTTT
clone size: .; V gene: TRBV4-2; D gene: .; J gene: TRBJ2-7; CDR3 protein: CASSQVQDTYERYF; CDR3 DNA: TGTGCCAGCAGCCAAGTGCAGGATACCTACGAGCGGTACTTT
clone size: many; V gene: TRBV28; D gene: TRBD2; J gene: TRBJ2-3; CDR3 protein: CASSFVLAGTDTQYF; CDR3 DNA: TGTGCCAGCAGTTTCGTTCTAGCGGGCACAGATACGCAGTATTTT
clone size: .; V gene: TRBV30; D gene: TRBD1; J gene: TRBJ1-1; CDR3 protein: CAWNRGQTEAFF; CDR3 DNA: TGTGCCTGGAACAGGGGGCAAACTGAAGCTTTCTTT
clone size: medium-sized; V gene: TRBV28; D gene: .; J gene: TRBJ1-6; CDR3 protein: CASSFGDTWSNSPLHF; CDR3 DNA: TGTGCCAGCAGTTTTGGGGACACCTGGTCCAATTCACCCCTCCACTTT
clone size: .; V gene: TRBV28; D gene: TRBD1; J gene: TRBJ2-2; CDR3 protein: CASSYPGTGNTGELLF; CDR3 DNA: TGTGCCAGCAGCTATCCGGGGACAGGGAACACCGGGGAGCTGCTTTTT
clone size: .; V gene: TRBV27; D gene: .; J gene: TRBJ1-1; CDR3 protein: CASSLNQGGVNTEALF; CDR3 DNA: TGTGCCAGCAGTCTGAACCAGGGTGGCGTGAACACTGAGGCTCTCTTT
clone size: many; V gene: TRBV5-1; D gene: TRBD1; J gene: TRBJ1-2; CDR3 protein: CASSVTGGDYGYTF; CDR3 DNA: TGCGCCAGCAGCGTGACAGGGGGCGACTATGGCTACACCTTC
clone size: many; V gene: TRBV7-8; D gene: .; J gene: TRBJ2-4; CDR3 protein: CASSLGSGKNIQYF; CDR3 DNA: TGTGCCAGCAGCTTAGGCTCTGGCAAAAACATTCAGTACTTC
clone size: many; V gene: TRBV20-1; D gene: .; J gene: TRBJ2-3; CDR3 protein: CSAEGGGDTQYF; CDR3 DNA: TGCAGTGCTGAGGGGGGGGGGGATACGCAGTATTTT
clone size: many; V gene: TRBV5-1; D gene: .; J gene: TRBJ1-1; CDR3 protein: CASSSDAGEAFF; CDR3 DNA: TGCGCCAGCAGCTCGGACGCTGGAGAAGCTTTCTTT
clone size: many; V gene: TRBV24-1; D gene: .; J gene: TRBJ2-2; CDR3 protein: CATSIGTGELFF; CDR3 DNA: TGTGCCACCAGCATCGGCACCGGGGAGCTGTTTTTT
clone size: many; V gene: TRBV10-3; D gene: TRBD2; J gene: TRBJ2-3; CDR3 protein: CAISEFSGGASDTQYF; CDR3 DNA: TGTGCCATCAGTGAGTTCAGCGGGGGGGCATCGGATACGCAGTATTTT
clone size: medium-sized; V gene: TRBV27; D gene: TRBD1; J gene: TRBJ2-7; CDR3 protein: CASSPPGQGSGEQYF; CDR3 DNA: TGTGCCAGCAGTCCGCCGGGACAGGGGAGCGGCGAGCAGTACTTC
clone size: .; V gene: TRBV12-3/TRBV12-4; D gene: .; J gene: TRBJ2-1; CDR3 protein: CASSLRESEQFF; CDR3 DNA: TGTGCCAGCAGTTTGCGGGAATCTGAGCAGTTCTTC
clone size: many; V gene: TRBV7-7; D gene: .; J gene: TRBJ2-7; CDR3 protein: CASSRDTGYEQYF; CDR3 DNA: TGTGCCAGCAGCCGGGATACAGGCTACGAGCAGTACTTC
clone size: few; V gene: TRBV19; D gene: .; J gene: TRBJ2-2; CDR3 protein: CASSTTLGELFF; CDR3 DNA: TGTGCCAGTAGTACAACTTTAGGGGAGCTGTTTTTT
clone size: .; V gene: TRBV29-1; D gene: .; J gene: TRBJ2-3; CDR3 protein: CSVPGGYTQYF; CDR3 DNA: TGCAGCGTTCCAGGCGGGTATACGCAGTATTTT
clone size: .; V gene: TRBV11-2; D gene: TRBD2; J gene: TRBJ2-3; CDR3 protein: CASSSTKLAGGSDAQYF; CDR3 DNA: TGTGCCAGCAGCTCTACCAAGCTGGCGGGAGGATCAGATGCGCAGTATTTT
clone size: many; V gene: TRBV24-1; D gene: .; J gene: TRBJ1-2; CDR3 protein: CATAETSVGRYTF; CDR3 DNA: TGTGCCACCGCAGAGACCTCCGTTGGGCGCTACACCTTC
clone size: many; V gene: TRBV11-1; D gene: .; J gene: TRBJ2-7; CDR3 protein: CASSLANSAGEQYF; CDR3 DNA: TGTGCCAGCAGCTTAGCGAATTCGGCCGGCGAGCAGTACTTC
clone size: many; V gene: TRBV11-1; D gene: .; J gene: TRBJ2-6; CDR3 protein: CASSLFEAMGANVLTF; CDR3 DNA: TGTGCCAGCAGCTTATTCGAAGCTATGGGGGCCAACGTCCTGACTTTC
clone size: medium-sized; V gene: TRBV27; D gene: .; J gene: TRBJ1-5; CDR3 protein: CASSKLGNQPQHF; CDR3 DNA: TGTGCCAGCAGTAAGCTAGGCAATCAGCCCCAGCATTTT
clone size: many; V gene: TRBV7-6; D gene: .; J gene: TRBJ2-5; CDR3 protein: CASSLVQGRETQYF; CDR3 DNA: TGTGCCAGCAGCCTAGTACAGGGCCGAGAGACCCAGTACTTC
clone size: many; V gene: TRBV4-1; D gene: TRBD2; J gene: TRBJ2-1; CDR3 protein: CASSQDGTSGTYNEQFF; CDR3 DNA: TGCGCCAGCAGCCAAGACGGGACTAGCGGGACCTACAATGAGCAGTTCTTC
clone size: .; V gene: TRBV5-6; D gene: .; J gene: TRBJ2-7; CDR3 protein: CASSRYDSYEQYF; CDR3 DNA: TGTGCCAGCAGTCGGTATGACAGCTACGAGCAGTACTTC
clone size: .; V gene: TRBV20-1; D gene: TRBD2; J gene: TRBJ2-1; CDR3 protein: CSATQTSPNEQFF; CDR3 DNA: TGCAGTGCTACCCAGACTAGCCCGAATGAGCAGTTCTTC
clone size: .; V gene: TRBV12-3/TRBV12-4; D gene: .; J gene: TRBJ2-1; CDR3 protein: CASSFGGGASYNEQFF; CDR3 DNA: TGTGCCAGCAGTTTTGGAGGGGGGGCTTCCTACAATGAGCAGTTCTTC
clone size: many; V gene: TRBV7-2; D gene: TRBD1; J gene: TRBJ2-5; CDR3 protein: CASSLVTGGPETQYF; CDR3 DNA: TGTGCCAGCAGCTTAGTTACAGGGGGCCCAGAGACCCAGTACTTC
clone size: many; V gene: TRBV11-1; D gene: TRBD2; J gene: TRBJ2-1; CDR3 protein: CASSLDPTSGRGNEQFF; CDR3 DNA: TGTGCCAGCAGCTTAGACCCCACTAGCGGGAGAGGTAATGAGCAGTTCTTC
clone size: .; V gene: TRBV15; D gene: .; J gene: TRBJ2-5; CDR3 protein: CATSGEETQYF; CDR3 DNA: TGTGCCACCAGCGGAGAAGAGACCCAATACTTC
clone size: medium-sized; V gene: TRBV20-1; D gene: .; J gene: TRBJ1-5; CDR3 protein: CSATMGPPEQPQHF; CDR3 DNA: TGCAGTGCAACTATGGGGCCCCCGGAGCAGCCCCAGCATTTT
clone size: many; V gene: TRBV7-8; D gene: .; J gene: TRBJ2-3; CDR3 protein: CASSLLVGTQYF; CDR3 DNA: TGTGCCAGCAGCTTATTAGTTGGTACGCAGTATTTT
clone size: many; V gene: TRBV28; D gene: TRBD2; J gene: TRBJ2-1; CDR3 protein: CASSPIGTNNEQFF; CDR3 DNA: TGTGCCAGCAGTCCAATCGGGACTAATAATGAGCAGTTCTTC
clone size: many; V gene: TRBV12-3/TRBV12-4; D gene: .; J gene: TRBJ2-6; CDR3 protein: CASSLGIGGRGNSGANVLTF; CDR3 DNA: TGTGCCAGCAGTTTAGGTATCGGGGGGCGAGGGAACTCTGGGGCCAACGTCCTGACTTTC
clone size: .; V gene: TRBV18; D gene: .; J gene: TRBJ2-2; CDR3 protein: CASSPPKESQNTGELFF; CDR3 DNA: TGTGCCAGCTCACCACCGAAGGAGTCCCAGAACACCGGGGAGCTGTTTTTT
clone size: .; V gene: TRBV3-1; D gene: .; J gene: TRBJ2-5; CDR3 protein: CASSQDYSQMETQYF; CDR3 DNA: TGTGCCAGCAGCCAAGATTACTCCCAAATGGAGACCCAGTACTTC
clone size: many; V gene: TRBV12-3/TRBV12-4; D gene: .; J gene: TRBJ1-2; CDR3 protein: CASSPGTLYGYTF; CDR3 DNA: TGTGCCAGCAGCCCCGGGACCCTCTATGGCTACACCTTC